This T cell receptor (beta chain) was captured in a study of T-cell memory formation after mild COVID-19. TCRdb called the 5' RACE reads again in MiXCR, with one record for every CDR3 protein. This sample has about 250,000 distinct CDR3 sequences, with about 16% found just once. The CDR3 is 16 residues long. The ends lost 5 bases at V and 3 bases at J; junction bases unmatched: 6. Germline V CDR1 and CDR2: SGHTA, FQGNSA. V gene TRBV7-2 combines with J gene TRBJ2-3; 12 bases fit TRBD2. This receptor was taken from an adult woman who had mild COVID-19 (a few samples of this study predate the infection). Cell type and time point are not known. Sequenced sample: PBMCs or a T cell subset sorted from them (not recorded which). The CDR3 loop reads CASSPEGLAGTDTQYF. As DNA, the CDR3 is TGTGCCAGCAGCCCCGAAGGACTAGCGGGGACAGATACGCAGTATTTT. The full variable domain, in which reference TRBV7-2 and TRBJ2-3 provide the parts outside the CDR3, is GAGVSQSPSNKVTEKGKDVELRCDPISGHTALYWYRQSLGQGLEFLIYFQGNSAPDKSGLPSDRFSAERTGGSVSTLTIQRTQQEDSAVYLCASSPEGLAGTDTQYFGPGTRLTVL.